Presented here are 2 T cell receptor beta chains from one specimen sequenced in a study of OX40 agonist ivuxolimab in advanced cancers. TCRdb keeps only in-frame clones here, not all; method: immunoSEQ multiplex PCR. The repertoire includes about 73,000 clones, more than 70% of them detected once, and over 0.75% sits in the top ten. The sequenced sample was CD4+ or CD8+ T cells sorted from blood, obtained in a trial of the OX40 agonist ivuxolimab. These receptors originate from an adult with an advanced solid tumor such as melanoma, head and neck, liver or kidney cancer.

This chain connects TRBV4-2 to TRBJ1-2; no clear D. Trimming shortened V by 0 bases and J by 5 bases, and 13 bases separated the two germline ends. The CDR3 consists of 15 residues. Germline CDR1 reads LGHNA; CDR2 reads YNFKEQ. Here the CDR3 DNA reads TGTGCCAGCAGCCAAGAAGGTGGGCGGGTTTATGGCTACACCTTC. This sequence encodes CASSQEGGRVYGYTF.

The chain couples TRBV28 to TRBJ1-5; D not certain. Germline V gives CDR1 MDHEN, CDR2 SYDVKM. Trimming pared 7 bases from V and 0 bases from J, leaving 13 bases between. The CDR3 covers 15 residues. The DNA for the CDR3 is TGTGCCAGCACCTCCCCGCTCTATAGCAATCAGCCCCAGCATTTT. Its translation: CASTSPLYSNQPQHF. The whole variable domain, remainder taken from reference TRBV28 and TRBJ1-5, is DVKVTQSSRYLVKRTGEKVFLECVQDMDHENMFWYRQDPGLGLRLIYFSYDVKMKEKGDIPEGYSVSREKKERFSLILESASTNQTSMYLCASTSPLYSNQPQHFGDGTRLSIL.